These 4 T cell receptor beta chains were all obtained from the same sample, sequenced in a study of OX40 agonist ivuxolimab in advanced cancers. This table comes from immunoSEQ multiplex PCR, and its TCRdb copy is limited to in-frame clones, with some not included. The data contain approximately 58,000 clones, more than 85% of them singletons. Sample: CD4+ or CD8+ T cells sorted from blood, taken in a trial of the OX40 agonist ivuxolimab. The receptor set was obtained from an adult with an advanced solid tumor such as melanoma, head and neck, liver or kidney cancer.

The chain uses TRBV7-3 and TRBJ2-7; D may be TRBD2 (6 bases). Trimming stripped 5 bases from V and 4 bases from J, with 15 bases between. CDR1 is SGHTA, CDR2 FQGTGA, per germline. This CDR3 comprises 14 residues. The CDR3 DNA reads as TGTGCCAGCAGCCGAGGGCCAGGGACTTACGAGCAGTACTTC. Encoded protein: CASSRGPGTYEQYF. The full variable domain, its missing parts supplied by reference TRBV7-3 and TRBJ2-7, is GAGVSQTPSNKVTEKGKYVELRCDPISGHTALYWYRQSLGQGPEFLIYFQGTGAADDSGLPNDRFFAVRPEGSVSTLKIQRTERGDSAVYLCASSRGPGTYEQYFGPGTRLTVT.

In this sample, this clone turned up once. The chain combines TRBV2 with TRBJ1-6; the D gene is possibly TRBD1 (5 bases). Germline CDR1 SNHLY, CDR2 FYNNEI. V was pared by 6 bases and J by 4 bases, with 13 bases between. The CDR3 length is 15 residues. CDR3 in amino acids: CASSRDRPYNSPLHF. As DNA, the CDR3 is TGTGCCAGCAGCCGGGACCGACCATATAATTCACCCCTCCACTTT. Complete variable domain (other parts from reference TRBV2 and TRBJ1-6): EPEVTQTPSHQVTQMGQEVILRCVPISNHLYFYWYRQILGQKVEFLVSFYNNEISEKSEIFDDQFSVERPDGSNFTLKIRSTKLEDSAMYFCASSRDRPYNSPLHFGNGTRLTVT.

This sequence joins TRBV18 and TRBJ2-3, with D maybe TRBD1 (5 bases). V was clipped by 0 bases and J by 1 base, with 14 bases between them. Germline V gives CDR1 KGHSH, CDR2 LQKENI. The CDR3 consists of 17 residues. For the CDR3, the DNA is TGTGCCAGCTCACCACCCCGAGGTGAAGGGGGCACAGATACGCAGTATTTT. The encoded protein is CASSPPRGEGGTDTQYF. Supplemented by reference TRBV18 and TRBJ2-3, the full variable domain reads NAGVMQNPRHLVRRRGQEARLRCSPMKGHSHVYWYRQLPEEGLKFMVYLQKENIIDESGMPKERFSAEFPKEGPSILRIQQVVRGDSAAYFCASSPPRGEGGTDTQYFGPGTRLTVL.

The rearrangement links TRBV28 to TRBJ2-7; 9 bases agree with TRBD1. V was pared by 6 bases and J by 5 bases, with 11 bases of the junction left unmatched. The germline gives CDR1 MDHEN, CDR2 SYDVKM. There are 15 residues in the CDR3. The DNA of the CDR3 is TGTGCCAGCAGACCCGGGACAGGGAATTCGAACGAGCAGTACTTC. Its translation is CASRPGTGNSNEQYF.